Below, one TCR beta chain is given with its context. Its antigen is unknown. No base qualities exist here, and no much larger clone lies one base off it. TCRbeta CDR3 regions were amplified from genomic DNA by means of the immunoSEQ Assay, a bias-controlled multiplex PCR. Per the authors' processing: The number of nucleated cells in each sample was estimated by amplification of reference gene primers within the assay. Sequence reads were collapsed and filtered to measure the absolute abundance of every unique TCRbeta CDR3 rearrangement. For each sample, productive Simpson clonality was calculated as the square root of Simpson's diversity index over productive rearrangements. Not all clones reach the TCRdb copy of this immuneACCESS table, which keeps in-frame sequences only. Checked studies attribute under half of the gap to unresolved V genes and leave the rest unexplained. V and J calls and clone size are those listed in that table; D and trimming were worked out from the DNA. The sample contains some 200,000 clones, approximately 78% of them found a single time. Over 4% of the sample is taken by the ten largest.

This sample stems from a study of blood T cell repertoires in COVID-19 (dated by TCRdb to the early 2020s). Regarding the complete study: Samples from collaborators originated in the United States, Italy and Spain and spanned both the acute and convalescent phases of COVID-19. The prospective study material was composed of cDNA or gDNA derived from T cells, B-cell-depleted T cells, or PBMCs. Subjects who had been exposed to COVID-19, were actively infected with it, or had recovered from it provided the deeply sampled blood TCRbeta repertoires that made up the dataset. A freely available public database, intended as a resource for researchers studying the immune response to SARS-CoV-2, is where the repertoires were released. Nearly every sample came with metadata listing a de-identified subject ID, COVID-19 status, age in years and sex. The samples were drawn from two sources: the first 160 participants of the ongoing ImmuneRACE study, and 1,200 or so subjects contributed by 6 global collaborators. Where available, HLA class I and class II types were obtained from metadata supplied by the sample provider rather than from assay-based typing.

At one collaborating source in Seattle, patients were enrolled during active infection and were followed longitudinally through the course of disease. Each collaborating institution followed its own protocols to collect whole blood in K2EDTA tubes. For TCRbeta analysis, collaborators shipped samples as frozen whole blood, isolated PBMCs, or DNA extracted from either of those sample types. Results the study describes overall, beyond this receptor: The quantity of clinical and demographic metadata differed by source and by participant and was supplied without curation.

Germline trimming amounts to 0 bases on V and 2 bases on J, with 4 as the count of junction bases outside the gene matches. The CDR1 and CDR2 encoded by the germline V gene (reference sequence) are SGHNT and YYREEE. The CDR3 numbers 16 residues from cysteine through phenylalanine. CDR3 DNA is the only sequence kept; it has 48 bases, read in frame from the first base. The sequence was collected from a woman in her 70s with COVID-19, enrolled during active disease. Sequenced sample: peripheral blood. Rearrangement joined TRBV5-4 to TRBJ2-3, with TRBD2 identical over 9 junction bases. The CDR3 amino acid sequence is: CASSLELAGDTDTQYF. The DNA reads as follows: TGTGCCAGCAGCTTGGAACTAGCGGGTGACACAGATACGCAGTATTTT.